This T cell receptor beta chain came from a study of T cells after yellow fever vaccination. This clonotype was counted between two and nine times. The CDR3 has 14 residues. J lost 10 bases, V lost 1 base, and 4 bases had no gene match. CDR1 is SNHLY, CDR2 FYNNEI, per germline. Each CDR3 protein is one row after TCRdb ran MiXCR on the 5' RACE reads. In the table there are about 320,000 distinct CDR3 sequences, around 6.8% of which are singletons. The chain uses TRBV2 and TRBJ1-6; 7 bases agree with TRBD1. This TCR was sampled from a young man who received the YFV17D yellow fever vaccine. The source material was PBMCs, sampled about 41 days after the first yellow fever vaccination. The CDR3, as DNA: TGTGCCAGCAGTGAAGAGAGACAGGGATCACCCCTCCACTTT. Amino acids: CASSEERQGSPLHF. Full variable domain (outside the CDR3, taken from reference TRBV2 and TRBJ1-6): EPEVTQTPSHQVTQMGQEVILRCVPISNHLYFYWYRQILGQKVEFLVSFYNNEISEKSEIFDDQFSVERPDGSNFTLKIRSTKLEDSAMYFCASSEERQGSPLHFGNGTRLTVT.